This T cell receptor beta chain emerged from a study of blood T cell repertoires in COVID-19. Across the whole study: The study drew acute and convalescent COVID-19 samples from the United States, Italy and Spain.

Deletions cut 1 base from V and 6 bases from J, with 20 bases between. The CDR3 is 17 amino acids. CDR1 and CDR2 (germline): SEHNR, FQNEAQ (reference sequence). Using immunoSEQ multiplex PCR, the repertoire was profiled, and TCRdb retains in-frame clones only, with some absent. This table holds roughly 180,000 clones, roughly 94% found once. The chain employs TRBV7-9 and TRBJ2-3, with D maybe TRBD2 (6 bases). Sequences were obtained from peripheral blood. The TCR sequence derives from a man aged 30-40 years with COVID-19, enrolled during active disease. The CDR3 sequence: CASSLESHRRVGDTQYF. Here the CDR3 DNA reads TGTGCCAGCAGCTTAGAGTCCCACAGGAGGGTCGGGGATACGCAGTATTTT.